The sequence of this T cell receptor beta chain was determined in a study of OX40 agonist ivuxolimab in advanced cancers. The assay was immunoSEQ multiplex PCR, and TCRdb's table has in-frame clones only and misses some. The repertoire holds almost 65,000 clones, with about 83% as singletons. This clone has more than one count but fewer than ten. CDR1 is SGHDT and CDR2 is YYEEEE in the germline V gene. The CDR3 is 17 amino acids. V was pared by 4 bases and J by 5 bases, with 14 bases of the junction left unmatched. V gene TRBV5-6 combines with J gene TRBJ2-2; 7 positions match TRBD1. The receptor comes from an adult with an advanced solid tumor such as melanoma, head and neck, liver or kidney cancer. The material was CD4+ or CD8+ T cells sorted from blood, obtained in a trial of the OX40 agonist ivuxolimab. This CDR3 reads CASSLGRNRGKTGELFF. The CDR3 DNA sequence: TGTGCCAGCAGCCTTGGTCGTAACAGGGGAAAGACCGGGGAGCTGTTTTTT.